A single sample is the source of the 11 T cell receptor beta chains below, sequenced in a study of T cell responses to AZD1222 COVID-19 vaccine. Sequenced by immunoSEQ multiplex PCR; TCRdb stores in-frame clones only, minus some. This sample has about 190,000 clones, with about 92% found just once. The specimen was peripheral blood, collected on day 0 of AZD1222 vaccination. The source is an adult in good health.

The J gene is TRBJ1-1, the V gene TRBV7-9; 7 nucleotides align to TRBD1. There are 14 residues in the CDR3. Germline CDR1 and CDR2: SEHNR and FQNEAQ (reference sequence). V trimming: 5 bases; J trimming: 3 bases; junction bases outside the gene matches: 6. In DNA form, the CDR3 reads TGTGCCAGCAGCCACGGGACAGTAGACACTGAAGCTTTCTTT. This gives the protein CASSHGTVDTEAFF.

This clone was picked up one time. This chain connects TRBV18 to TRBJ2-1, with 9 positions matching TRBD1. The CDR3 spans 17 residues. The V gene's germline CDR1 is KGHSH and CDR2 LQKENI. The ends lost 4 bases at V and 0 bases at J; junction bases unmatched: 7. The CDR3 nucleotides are TGTGCCAGCTCACTAAGACAGGGGGGGTTCTCCTACAATGAGCAGTTCTTC. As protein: CASSLRQGGFSYNEQFF.

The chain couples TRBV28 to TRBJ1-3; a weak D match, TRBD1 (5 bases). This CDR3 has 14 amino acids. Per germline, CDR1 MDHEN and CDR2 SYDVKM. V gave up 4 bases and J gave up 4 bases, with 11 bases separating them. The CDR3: CASSWGGVGNTIYF. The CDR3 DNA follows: TGTGCCAGCAGTTGGGGAGGGGTAGGAAACACCATATATTTT.

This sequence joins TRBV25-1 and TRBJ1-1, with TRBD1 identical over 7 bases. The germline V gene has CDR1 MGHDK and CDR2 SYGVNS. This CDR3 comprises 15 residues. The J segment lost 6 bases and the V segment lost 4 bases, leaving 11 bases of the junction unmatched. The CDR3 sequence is CASSATLTGIPEAFF. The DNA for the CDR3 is TGTGCCAGCAGTGCCACCCTGACAGGGATCCCTGAAGCTTTCTTT.

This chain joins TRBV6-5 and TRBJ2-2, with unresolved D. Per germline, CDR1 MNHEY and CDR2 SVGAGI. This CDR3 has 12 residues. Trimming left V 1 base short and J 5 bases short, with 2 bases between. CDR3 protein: CASSYWTGELFF. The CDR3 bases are TGTGCCAGCAGTTACTGGACCGGGGAGCTGTTTTTT.

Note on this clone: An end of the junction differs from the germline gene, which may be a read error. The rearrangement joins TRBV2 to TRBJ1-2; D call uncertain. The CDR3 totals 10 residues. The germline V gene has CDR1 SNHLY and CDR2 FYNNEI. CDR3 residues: CASRGDAIDF. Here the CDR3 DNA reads TGTGCCAGCAGAGGTGACGCAATCGATTTC.

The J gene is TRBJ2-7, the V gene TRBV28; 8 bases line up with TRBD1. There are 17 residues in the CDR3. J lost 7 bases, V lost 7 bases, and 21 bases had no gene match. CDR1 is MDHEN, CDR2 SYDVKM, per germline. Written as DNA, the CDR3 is TGTGCCAGCACCCCAGGCGAGGCAGGGGGCACTTGGGGAGAGCAGTACTTC. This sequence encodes CASTPGEAGGTWGEQYF.

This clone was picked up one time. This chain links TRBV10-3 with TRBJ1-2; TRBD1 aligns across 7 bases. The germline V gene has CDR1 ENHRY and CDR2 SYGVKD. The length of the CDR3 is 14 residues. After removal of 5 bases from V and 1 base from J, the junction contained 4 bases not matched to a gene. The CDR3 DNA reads TGTGCCATCAGTAAAGGACAGGATAACTATGGCTACACCTTC. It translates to CAISKGQDNYGYTF.

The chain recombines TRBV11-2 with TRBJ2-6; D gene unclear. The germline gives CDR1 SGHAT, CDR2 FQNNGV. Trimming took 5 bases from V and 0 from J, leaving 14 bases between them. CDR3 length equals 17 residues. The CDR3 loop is CASSTGTLSSGANVLTF. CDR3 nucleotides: TGTGCCAGCAGCACCGGCACATTGAGCTCTGGGGCCAACGTCCTGACTTTC.

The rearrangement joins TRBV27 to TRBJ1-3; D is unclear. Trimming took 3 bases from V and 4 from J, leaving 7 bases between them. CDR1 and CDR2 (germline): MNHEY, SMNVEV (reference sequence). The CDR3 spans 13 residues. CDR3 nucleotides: TGTGCCAGCAGTTTTCTTGGCGGAAACACCATATATTTT. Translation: CASSFLGGNTIYF.

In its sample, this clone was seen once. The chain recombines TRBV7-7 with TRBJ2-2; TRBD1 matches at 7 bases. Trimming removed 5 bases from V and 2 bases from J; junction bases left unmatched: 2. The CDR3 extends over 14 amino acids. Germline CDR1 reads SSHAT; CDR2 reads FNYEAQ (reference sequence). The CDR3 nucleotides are TGTGCCAGCAGCCGGGACAGAAACACCGGGGAGCTGTTTTTT. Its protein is CASSRDRNTGELFF.